This T cell receptor (beta chain) is drawn from a study of blood T cell repertoires in COVID-19. V was pared by 6 bases and J by 3 bases, with 19 bases between. Germline lookup yields CDR1 SNHLY and CDR2 FYNNEI. This CDR3 spans 16 amino acids. Generated by immunoSEQ multiplex PCR, the TCRdb table keeps only in-frame clones and is missing some. The table includes about 320,000 clones, around 84% detected once. This chain uses TRBV2 with TRBJ2-3; D might be TRBD1 (5 bases). The sequenced sample was PBMCs or T cells enriched from blood (not recorded which). This TCR was sampled from a woman aged 18-35 years who had recovered from COVID-19. Written as DNA, the CDR3 is TGTGCCAGCAGAGATTTCGAGAAGGCAGGGACAGATACGCAGTATTTT. Protein sequence: CASRDFEKAGTDTQYF.